Presented here are 14 T cell receptor beta chains from one specimen sequenced in a study of cytomegalovirus exposure and HLA in healthy donors. The PCR employed 60 Vbeta primers together with 13 Jbeta primers. Sequenced by immunoSEQ multiplex PCR; TCRdb stores in-frame clones only, minus some. The repertoire shows about 39,000 clones; the top ten hold about 3.2%. Input material: PBMCs. The receptors derive from a woman aged 25 to 39 in good health and CMV-seropositive.

Note on this clone: This sample includes further DNA sequences coding for the same CDR3. The chain couples TRBV7-8 to TRBJ1-6, with D perhaps matching TRBD1 (6 bases). The CDR3 runs to 15 residues. CDR1 SGHVS and CDR2 FQNEAQ come from the germline V gene. The ends were cut back, 6 bases at V and 10 bases at J, with 19 bases in the middle. CDR3 coding DNA: TGTGCCAGCAGTCCAATCCGACAGGCAGGGTCACCCCTCCACTTT. Translation: CASSPIRQAGSPLHF.

V usage is TRBV10-1 and J usage is TRBJ2-1; 8 nucleotides match TRBD2. The CDR3 extends over 14 amino acids. The germline V gene encodes CDR1 WNHNN and CDR2 SYGVQD (reference sequence). V shed 5 bases and J 3 bases; nucleotides not matched to a gene: 3. This CDR3 is CASSSGLDYNEQFF. CDR3 DNA sequence: TGCGCCAGCAGTTCGGGACTAGACTACAATGAGCAGTTCTTC.

The chain carries TRBV5-1 and TRBJ2-1; 10 bases are a match to TRBD1. The length of the CDR3 is 15 residues. With 2 bases clipped from V and 12 bases from J, the junction kept 11 bases outside the gene matches. Germline V lookup: CDR1 SGHRS, CDR2 YFSETQ. The CDR3 region is CASSLWTGGPGGQFF. In DNA, the CDR3 is TGCGCCAGCAGCTTATGGACAGGGGGGCCCGGGGGGCAGTTCTTC.

The chain has TRBV7-6 and TRBJ2-7, with 9 bases that match TRBD1. V shed 2 bases, J shed 4 bases, and the junction held 6 bases outside the gene matches. Germline CDR1 and CDR2: SGHVS and FNYEAQ. This CDR3 has 15 residues. CDR3 sequence (DNA): TGTGCCAGCAGCTTATCCGAAGGACAGGGGTACGAGCAGTACTTC. Translated, it gives CASSLSEGQGYEQYF.

J is TRBJ2-5 and V is TRBV2, with D perhaps matching TRBD2 (7 bases). Germline CDR1 is SNHLY and CDR2 is FYNNEI. The CDR3 runs 15 residues. Trimming took off 5 bases at V and 2 bases at J, with 15 bases between the two ends. The CDR3 coding sequence is TGTGCCAGCAGTCTTGGGGGGGCTGCACAAGAGACCCAGTACTTC. Its translation: CASSLGGAAQETQYF.

The rearrangement joins TRBV5-6 to TRBJ1-6; 10 positions match TRBD1. Germline loops: CDR1 SGHDT, CDR2 YYEEEE. V lost 2 bases, J lost 1 base, and 6 bases stayed unmatched. The CDR3 extends over 18 amino acids. The CDR3 region is CASSFRDRGVSYNSPLHF. The DNA of the CDR3 is TGTGCCAGCAGCTTCCGGGACAGGGGAGTTTCCTATAATTCACCCCTCCACTTT.

V usage is TRBV10-3 and J usage is TRBJ2-7; possibly TRBD1 for D (6 bases). V was clipped by 11 bases and J by 3 bases, with 20 bases between them. The CDR3 spans 14 residues. Germline CDR1 is ENHRY and CDR2 is SYGVKD. The CDR3 coding sequence is TGTGCCCACATCGTTGCAGGGGATTGCTACGAGCAGTACTTC. This encodes CAHIVAGDCYEQYF.

This chain joins TRBV7-9 and TRBJ1-5; TRBD1 might be the D (5 bases). The V gene's germline CDR1 is SEHNR and CDR2 FQNEAQ (reference sequence). CDR3 size: 14 residues. The ends were cut back, 3 bases at V and 6 bases at J, with 12 bases in the middle. The CDR3 here is CASSFGAGSQPQHF. The CDR3 DNA reads as TGTGCCAGCAGCTTTGGGGCAGGTAGTCAGCCCCAGCATTTT.

A word on this clone: This CDR3 is also generated by other DNA sequences in the sample. This rearrangement joins TRBV18 to TRBJ2-3; 8 bases line up with TRBD1. Germline CDR1 is KGHSH and CDR2 is LQKENI. The CDR3 sequence is 15 residues long. The junction had 3 bases not matched to a gene; V was cut back by 0 bases and J by 4 bases. The CDR3 DNA follows: TGTGCCAGCTCACCACCCGGACAGGGTTCAGATACGCAGTATTTT. Its translation: CASSPPGQGSDTQYF.

The V call is TRBV7-8, the J call TRBJ2-7, with 7 bases fitting TRBD2. V lost 7 bases, J lost 4 bases, and 10 bases stayed unmatched. The CDR3 has 14 amino acids. Germline-derived CDR1 and CDR2 are SGHVS and FQNEAQ. The CDR3 here is CASNPGGGGYEQYF. The CDR3 DNA follows: TGTGCCAGCAACCCCGGCGGGGGAGGATACGAGCAGTACTTC.

The V and J genes are TRBV5-1 and TRBJ1-2, with 9 nucleotides matching TRBD1. The CDR3 is 15 amino acids. Germline CDR1 is SGHRS and CDR2 is YFSETQ. After removal of 2 bases from V and 4 bases from J, the junction contained 6 bases not matched to a gene. The CDR3 protein is CASSLEDRGIYGYTF. In nucleotides, the CDR3 is TGCGCCAGCAGCTTAGAGGACAGGGGCATCTATGGCTACACCTTC.

The chain links TRBV5-4 to TRBJ2-5, with a tentative D call TRBD2 (6 bases). This CDR3 region has 15 residues. Trimming pared 0 bases from V and 2 bases from J, leaving 11 bases between. CDR1 and CDR2 from the germline V gene are SGHNT and YYREEE (reference sequence). The DNA of the CDR3 is TGTGCCAGCAGCTTGGCCGGGGCGGGGCAAGAGACCCAGTACTTC. This translates into CASSLAGAGQETQYF.

The chain employs TRBV28 and TRBJ2-3; unclear D gene. V shed 3 bases and J shed 1 base, with 5 bases lying between them. Germline V lookup: CDR1 MDHEN, CDR2 SYDVKM. The CDR3 consists of 13 residues. In DNA, the CDR3 is TGTGCCAGCAGTTTTCCAGGCACAGATACGCAGTATTTT. This codes for CASSFPGTDTQYF.

This sequence joins TRBV4-2 and TRBJ2-7; 7 positions match TRBD2. The V and J ends lost 5 bases and 6 bases, in that order; junction bases with no gene match: 10. Germline CDR1 and CDR2: LGHNA and YNFKEQ. The CDR3 spans 14 residues. This CDR3 is CASSGRRDYGEQYF. The CDR3 DNA reads TGTGCCAGCAGCGGACGGAGGGACTACGGCGAGCAGTACTTC.